This T cell receptor (beta chain) was sequenced during a study of monozygotic twins with inflammatory bowel disease. Points from the study as a whole: Varying immunosuppressive regimens may have increased patient repertoire variability. For IBD, no single strong associated signal or clonotype was supported.

It was roughly 3.5 ug of total RNA that each TCR library used. Template switching introduced UMIs that contain a 6-nucleotide sample barcode. TCRdb processed the 5' RACE reads again and assigns one entry to each CDR3 protein, with no DNA. The sample data list around 150,000 distinct CDR3 sequences. A word on this clonotype: Its cognate antigen is unknown.

This CDR3 has 16 residues. The chain couples TRBV12-3 or TRBV12-4 to TRBJ1-5; TCRdb's assignment of TRBD1 cannot be checked, as there is no DNA. Sequencing used blood. This clonotype was sampled from a human donor with ulcerative colitis or Crohn's disease, or a healthy co-twin of an affected twin (not recorded which). CDR3 sequence reads: CASSPAGTDSNQPQHF.